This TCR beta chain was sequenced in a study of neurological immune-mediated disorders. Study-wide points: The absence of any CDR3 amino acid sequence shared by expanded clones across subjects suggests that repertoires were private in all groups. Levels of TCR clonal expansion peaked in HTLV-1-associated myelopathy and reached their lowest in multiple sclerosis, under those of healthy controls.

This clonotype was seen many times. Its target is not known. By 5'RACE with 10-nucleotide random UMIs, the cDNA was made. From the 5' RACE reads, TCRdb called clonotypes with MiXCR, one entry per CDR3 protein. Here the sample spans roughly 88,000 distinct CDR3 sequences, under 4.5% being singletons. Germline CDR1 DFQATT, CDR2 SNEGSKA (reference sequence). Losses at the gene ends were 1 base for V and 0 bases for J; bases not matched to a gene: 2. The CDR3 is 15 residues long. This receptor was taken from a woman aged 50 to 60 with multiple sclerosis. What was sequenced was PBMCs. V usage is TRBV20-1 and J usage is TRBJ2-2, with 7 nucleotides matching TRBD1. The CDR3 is CSARAGTANTGELFF. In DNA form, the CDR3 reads TGCAGTGCTAGAGCTGGGACAGCGAACACCGGGGAGCTGTTTTTT.